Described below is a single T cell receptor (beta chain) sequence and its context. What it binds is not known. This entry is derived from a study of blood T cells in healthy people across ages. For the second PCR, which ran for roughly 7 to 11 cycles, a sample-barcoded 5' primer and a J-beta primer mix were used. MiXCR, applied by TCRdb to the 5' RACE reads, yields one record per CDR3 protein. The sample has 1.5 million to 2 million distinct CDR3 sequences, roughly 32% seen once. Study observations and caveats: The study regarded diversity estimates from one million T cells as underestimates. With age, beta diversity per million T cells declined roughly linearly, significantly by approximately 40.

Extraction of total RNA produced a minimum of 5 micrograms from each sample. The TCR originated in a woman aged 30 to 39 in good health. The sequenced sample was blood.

DNA of the CDR3: TGTGCCAGCAGCCAAGCTTCGAAAGATCAGCCCCAGCATTTT. Its protein is CASSQASKDQPQHF. V gene TRBV3-1 combines with J gene TRBJ1-5; D is unresolved. The V end was cut by 1 base, the J end by 5 bases, with 9 bases between. The CDR3 is made up of 14 amino acids. Per germline, CDR1 LGHDT and CDR2 YNNKEL (reference sequence).